These T cell receptor beta chains were read from a single sample in a study of PD-1 blockade in classical Hodgkin lymphoma. Assay used: immunoSEQ multiplex PCR; TCRdb lists only in-frame clones, some missing. The sample has about 30,000 clones; about 81% are singletons. Sequencing used CD4+ T cells from blood, obtained before the fourth cycle of nivolumab. These receptors originate from a human donor with classical Hodgkin lymphoma. The CDR3 runs from the conserved cysteine through the conserved F or W. The D gene is left open where the match is weak. Where a row states a size, it is once, few, many or the class of an expanded clone; other rows omit it.

V	D	J	size	DNA	CDR3
TRBV11-2	TRBD1	TRBJ2-2	NA	TGTGCCAGCAGCTCCAACAGGGGGCGCGGGGAGCTGTTTTTT	CASSSNRGRGELFF
TRBV11-2	NA	TRBJ2-7	few	TGTGCCAGCCTTAGACTGTTCCCCTACGAGCAGTACTTC	CASLRLFPYEQYF
TRBV4-2	NA	TRBJ2-2	NA	TGTGCCAGCAGCCAAAAAGGATGGGGGGGGCCGAACACCGGGGAGCTGTTTTTT	CASSQKGWGGPNTGELFF
TRBV27	NA	TRBJ1-4	NA	TGTGCCAGCAGGCCGAGGGGGAGCAGTGAAAAACTGTTTTTT	CASRPRGSSEKLFF
TRBV5-1	NA	TRBJ2-6	NA	TGCGCCAGCAGCTTGGCGGAATCTGGGGCCAACGTCCTGACTTTC	CASSLAESGANVLTF
TRBV27	NA	TRBJ1-5	few	TGTGCCAGCAGCAAGGGTATACGGCAGCCCCAGCATTTT	CASSKGIRQPQHF
TRBV4-2	TRBD1	TRBJ1-6	few	TGTGCCAGCAGCCAAGAAGGGACAGGGGTGACACCCCTCCACTTT	CASSQEGTGVTPLHF
TRBV29-1	NA	TRBJ2-1	NA	TGCAGCGTTGAAGATTTTGGGAATGAGCAGTTCTTC	CSVEDFGNEQFF
TRBV7-9	NA	TRBJ2-7	NA	TGTGCCAGCAGTAGTGGGTCTATAAGCTCCTACGAGCAGTACTTC	CASSSGSISSYEQYF
TRBV5-1	NA	TRBJ1-3	NA	TGCGCCAGCAGCTTGGGGGTAGTTGGAAACACCATATATTTT	CASSLGVVGNTIYF
TRBV28	TRBD1	TRBJ1-4	once	TGTGCCAGCAGTATCCAGGGGGTAAATGAAAAACTGTTTTTT	CASSIQGVNEKLFF
TRBV5-4	NA	TRBJ2-3	NA	TGTGCCAGCAGCTTCCTAGGGACTAGCACAGATACGCAGTATTTT	CASSFLGTSTDTQYF
TRBV20-1	TRBD2	TRBJ2-1	NA	TGCAGTGCCGGGACTAGCCATGAGCAGTTCTTC	CSAGTSHEQFF
TRBV6-5	TRBD1	TRBJ1-2	NA	TGTGCCAGCAGTTACAACAGGGGGCTTTGGGGCTACACCTTC	CASSYNRGLWGYTF
TRBV2	TRBD1	TRBJ2-1	NA	TGTGCCAGCAGCGAAGAAGGGACAGGCCACAATGAGCAGTTCTTC	CASSEEGTGHNEQFF
TRBV6-6	NA	TRBJ1-4	NA	TGTGCCAGCAGCCTGACCGGAGCAACTAATGAAAAACTGTTTTTT	CASSLTGATNEKLFF
TRBV28	TRBD2	TRBJ2-7	NA	TGTGCCAGCAGCTGGGGACTAGCGCGTTACTTC	CASSWGLARYF
TRBV19	NA	TRBJ1-3	NA	TGTGCCAGTAGGCCAGGGTCTGGAAACACCATATATTTT	CASRPGSGNTIYF
TRBV9	TRBD1	TRBJ2-7	NA	TGTGCCAGCAGCCCTCGGACAGGGATTTCCTACGAGCAGTACTTC	CASSPRTGISYEQYF
TRBV6-1	NA	TRBJ1-1	NA	TGTGCCAGCAGTGAAGGGCAGGGGGCTTTCTTT	CASSEGQGAFF
TRBV27	NA	TRBJ1-6	NA	TGTGCCAGCAGTTTATCGGACAGTTATAATTCACCCCTCCACTTT	CASSLSDSYNSPLHF